Below, 9 T cell receptor beta chains from the same sample are listed, as sequenced in a study of OX40 agonist ivuxolimab in advanced cancers. Sequencing used immunoSEQ multiplex PCR; TCRdb keeps in-frame clones, though not all of them. Among tens of thousands of clones, approximately 80% were seen once, and the ten largest hold around 12%. Source: CD4+ or CD8+ T cells sorted from blood, taken in a trial of the OX40 agonist ivuxolimab. These receptors all stem from an adult with an advanced solid tumor such as melanoma, head and neck, liver or kidney cancer.

The genes are TRBV5-1 and TRBJ1-1; a weak D match, TRBD1 (6 bases). The V gene lost 4 bases and the J gene lost 0 bases, with 13 bases spanning the gap. CDR1 SGHRS and CDR2 YFSETQ come from the germline V gene. The CDR3 is 15 amino acids. CDR3 in DNA: TGCGCCAGCAGCGAACAGGACAGCGTGAACACTGAAGCTTTCTTT. Encoded protein: CASSEQDSVNTEAFF.

The genes are TRBV19 and TRBJ2-5; 7 bases line up with TRBD1. V dropped 6 bases and J dropped 5; count of bases not matched to a gene: 6. This CDR3 comprises 13 residues. Germline V gene sequence: CDR1 LNHDA, CDR2 SQIVND (reference sequence). The CDR3 DNA reads TGTGCCAGTAGCCAGGGGGTATCGGAGACCCAGTACTTC. The encoded protein is CASSQGVSETQYF.

A single count supports this clone. J is TRBJ2-7 and V is TRBV7-2; D may correspond to TRBD1 or TRBD2 (5 bases each). Germline lookup yields CDR1 SGHTA and CDR2 FQGNSA. The CDR3 totals 12 residues. V lost 1 base, J lost 5 bases, and 6 bases lay in between. The CDR3 coding sequence is TGTGCCAGCAGCTTAGTGGGGGACGAGCAGTACTTC. This encodes CASSLVGDEQYF.

The rearrangement links TRBV27 to TRBJ2-3, with D tentatively TRBD1 or TRBD2 (5 bases each). V lost 8 bases to trimming and J lost 1 base, with 13 bases between them. The CDR3 sequence is 14 residues long. Germline-derived CDR1 and CDR2 are MNHEY and SMNVEV (reference sequence). This chain's CDR3 is CASGLGAGTDTQYF. CDR3 sequence (DNA): TGTGCCAGCGGGCTCGGGGCAGGCACAGATACGCAGTATTTT.

This sequence joins TRBV12-5 and TRBJ1-4; the D gene is possibly TRBD1 (5 bases). The V end was cut by 5 bases, the J end by 0 bases, with 7 bases between. CDR1 is LGHNT and CDR2 is FRNRAP in the germline V gene. The CDR3 spans 14 residues. The CDR3: CASGPGTTNEKLFF. The DNA for the CDR3 is TGTGCTAGTGGTCCAGGGACAACTAATGAAAAACTGTTTTTT.

The chain is built from TRBV28 and TRBJ1-2; the D is unclear. The CDR3 runs 13 residues. Trimming took off 8 bases at V and 8 bases at J, with 18 bases between the two ends. Germline V CDR1 and CDR2: MDHEN, SYDVKM. Here the CDR3 DNA reads TGTGCCAGCGCCCGGGCCTCACGGTCGGGCTACACCTTC. Its translation: CASARASRSGYTF.

The J gene is TRBJ2-3, the V gene TRBV9, with TRBD2 identical over 8 bases. Germline V gene data show CDR1 as SGDLS and CDR2 as YYNGEE. CDR3 size: 15 residues. V was pared by 0 bases and J by 1 base, with 1 base of the junction left unmatched. CDR3 amino acids: CASSVAAGGTDTQYF. In nucleotides, the CDR3 is TGTGCCAGCAGCGTAGCAGCGGGGGGCACAGATACGCAGTATTTT.

This clone appeared once. The CDR3 bases are TGTGCCTGGAAATCCGGCCAGTACTATGGCTACACCTTC. The encoded protein is CAWKSGQYYGYTF. The rearrangement joins TRBV30 to TRBJ1-2; D is unclear. V lost 4 bases and J lost 3, with 12 bases in between. CDR3 size: 13 residues. The V gene's germline CDR1 is GTSNPN and CDR2 SVGIG (reference sequence).

The rearrangement joins TRBV27 to TRBJ2-6; D gene ambiguous. The V end lost 0 bases, the J end lost 0 bases, and 12 bases lay between the germline ends. The germline V gene encodes CDR1 MNHEY and CDR2 SMNVEV (reference sequence). This CDR3 contains 18 residues. In DNA form, the CDR3 reads TGTGCCAGCAGTTTATCTCATCTTACTCTCTCTGGGGCCAACGTCCTGACTTTC. It yields the protein CASSLSHLTLSGANVLTF.